Listed here are 8 T cell receptor beta chains from one sample, sequenced in a study of shared clonotypes between healthy human individuals. Naive CD8 isolation took CD45RO-negative cells positively selected for CCR7 and excluded terminally differentiated effector memory CD45RA+ cells. The data were produced by immunoSEQ multiplex PCR, yet TCRdb's version contains in-frame clones alone and is incomplete. The sample lists some 740,000 clones, approximately 92% occurring once. The sample was naive CD8+ T cells sorted from blood. Receptors were obtained from a man between 25 and 39 years old in good health.

This clone turned up a few times. The same CDR3 is also encoded by other DNA sequences in this sample. This sequence joins TRBV28 and TRBJ2-1; 8 nucleotides line up with TRBD2. Germline V CDR1 and CDR2: MDHEN, SYDVKM. Germline trimming cut 6 bases from V and 3 bases from J; bases unmatched to any gene: 7. CDR3 length: 15 amino acids. CDR3 in DNA: TGTGCCAGCAGCCCCGGGACTAGTCGCTACAATGAGCAGTTCTTC. This translates into CASSPGTSRYNEQFF. The full variable domain, its missing parts supplied by reference TRBV28 and TRBJ2-1, is DVKVTQSSRYLVKRTGEKVFLECVQDMDHENMFWYRQDPGLGLRLIYFSYDVKMKEKGDIPEGYSVSREKKERFSLILESASTNQTSMYLCASSPGTSRYNEQFFGPGTRLTVL.

This sequence joins TRBV2 and TRBJ2-7, with D possibly matching TRBD1 (6 bases). Trimming shortened V by 3 bases and J by 3 bases, and 12 bases separated the two germline ends. The germline V gene encodes CDR1 SNHLY and CDR2 FYNNEI. This CDR3 spans 14 amino acids. The chain's CDR3 is CASSDPGAYYEQYF. For the CDR3, the DNA is TGTGCCAGCAGTGACCCAGGGGCCTACTACGAGCAGTACTTC.

J is TRBJ2-2 and V is TRBV2; 8 bases are shared with TRBD2. CDR1 and CDR2 (germline): SNHLY, FYNNEI. After removal of 6 bases from V and 6 bases from J, the junction contained 9 bases not matched to a gene. The CDR3 totals 15 residues. CDR3 sequence (DNA): TGTGCCAGCAGCCAAACGACTAGCGTTCCCGGGGAGCTGTTTTTT. Amino acid sequence: CASSQTTSVPGELFF.

This clone has only a few counts. The chain carries TRBV27 and TRBJ2-2; 9 positions match TRBD2. The CDR3 is made up of 15 amino acids. The J segment lost 1 base and the V segment lost 5 bases, leaving 2 bases of the junction unmatched. Germline-derived CDR1 and CDR2 are MNHEY and SMNVEV (reference sequence). The CDR3 coding sequence is TGTGCCAGCAGTCGTAGCGGGAGGAACACCGGGGAGCTGTTTTTT. This sequence encodes CASSRSGRNTGELFF.

In this sample, this clone turned up once. V is TRBV11-3 and J is TRBJ2-1, with 9 bases lining up with TRBD2. Germline V gene lookup returns CDR1 SGHNT and CDR2 YENEEA. V gave up 5 bases and J gave up 9 bases; unmatched junction bases: 11. The CDR3 covers 15 residues. CDR3 coding DNA: TGTGCCAGCAGCGGAGACGGCGGGGGGGGCACTGAGCAGTTCTTC. Its protein product is CASSGDGGGGTEQFF.

The chain combines TRBV30 with TRBJ2-1; no reliable D call. Trimming pared 2 bases from V and 5 bases from J, leaving 16 bases between. Germline V gene sequence: CDR1 GTSNPN, CDR2 SVGIG (reference sequence). This CDR3 comprises 15 residues. The CDR3 protein is CAWSFRANRNNEQFF. CDR3 DNA sequence: TGTGCCTGGAGTTTCCGGGCCAATCGGAACAATGAGCAGTTCTTC.

Only one count was recorded for this clone. The gene calls are TRBV10-3 and TRBJ2-7, with TRBD2 matching over 13 bases. Unmatched junction bases numbered 7, after V lost 6 bases and J lost 2 bases. This CDR3 region has 16 residues. Germline V CDR1 and CDR2: ENHRY, SYGVKD. CDR3 region: CAISLGLAGETYEQYF. The CDR3 nucleotides read TGTGCCATCAGCCTCGGACTAGCGGGGGAGACCTACGAGCAGTACTTC.

This clone was seen a single time. The V call is TRBV14, the J call TRBJ2-3; 7 bases are a match to TRBD2. The trim removed 0 bases at V and 7 bases at J, leaving 7 bases unmatched. The CDR3 runs 15 residues. Germline values: CDR1 SGHDN, CDR2 FVKESK. The CDR3 nucleotides read TGTGCCAGCAGCCAAGATTGGCTGAGCGGGAATACGCAGTATTTT. Translation gives CASSQDWLSGNTQYF.